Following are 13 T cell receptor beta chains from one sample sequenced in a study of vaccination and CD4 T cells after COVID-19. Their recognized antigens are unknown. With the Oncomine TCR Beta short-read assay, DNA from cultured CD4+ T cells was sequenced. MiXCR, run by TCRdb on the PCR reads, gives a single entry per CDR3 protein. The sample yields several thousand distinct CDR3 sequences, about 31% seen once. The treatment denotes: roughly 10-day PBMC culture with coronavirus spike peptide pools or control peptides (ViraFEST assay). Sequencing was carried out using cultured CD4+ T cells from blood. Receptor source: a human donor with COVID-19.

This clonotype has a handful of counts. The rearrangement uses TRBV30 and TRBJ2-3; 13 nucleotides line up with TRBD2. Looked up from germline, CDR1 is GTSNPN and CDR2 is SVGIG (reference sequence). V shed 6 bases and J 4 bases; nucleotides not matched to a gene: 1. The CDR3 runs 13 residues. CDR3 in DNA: TGTGCCTGTGGACTAGCGGGGGCAGATACGCAGTATTTT. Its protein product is CACGLAGADTQYF.

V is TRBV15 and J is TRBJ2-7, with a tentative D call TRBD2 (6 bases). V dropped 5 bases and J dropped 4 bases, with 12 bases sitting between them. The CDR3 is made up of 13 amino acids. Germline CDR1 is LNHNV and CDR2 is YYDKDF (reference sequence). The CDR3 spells CATSLAGTYEQYF. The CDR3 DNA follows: TGTGCCACCAGCTTGGCGGGGACGTACGAGCAGTACTTC.

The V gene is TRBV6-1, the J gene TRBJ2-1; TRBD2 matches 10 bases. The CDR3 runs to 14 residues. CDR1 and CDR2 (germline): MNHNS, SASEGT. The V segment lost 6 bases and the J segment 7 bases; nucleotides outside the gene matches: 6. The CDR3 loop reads CASSLTSGVNEQFF. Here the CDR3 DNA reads TGTGCCAGCAGCTTAACTAGCGGGGTGAATGAGCAGTTCTTC.

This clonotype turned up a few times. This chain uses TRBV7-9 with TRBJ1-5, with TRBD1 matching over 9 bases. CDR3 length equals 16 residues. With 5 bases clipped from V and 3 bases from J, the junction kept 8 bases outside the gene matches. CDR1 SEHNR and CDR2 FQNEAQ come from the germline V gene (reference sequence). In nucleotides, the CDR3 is TGTGCCAGCAGCCCCGGCGGGACAGGGAACAATCAGCCCCAGCATTTT. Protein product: CASSPGGTGNNQPQHF.

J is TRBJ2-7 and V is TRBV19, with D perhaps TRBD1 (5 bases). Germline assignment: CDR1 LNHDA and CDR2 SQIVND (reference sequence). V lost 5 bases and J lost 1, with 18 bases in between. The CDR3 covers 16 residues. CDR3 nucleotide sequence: TGTGCCAGTAGTGGGATAAGGGCAGGGTCATCCTACGAGCAGTACTTC. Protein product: CASSGIRAGSSYEQYF.

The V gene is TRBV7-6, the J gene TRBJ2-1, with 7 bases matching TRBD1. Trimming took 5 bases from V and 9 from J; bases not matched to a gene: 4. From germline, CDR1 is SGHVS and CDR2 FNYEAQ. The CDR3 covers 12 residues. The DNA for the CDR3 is TGTGCCAGCAGCGCACAGGGGTTTGAGCAGTTCTTC. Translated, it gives CASSAQGFEQFF.

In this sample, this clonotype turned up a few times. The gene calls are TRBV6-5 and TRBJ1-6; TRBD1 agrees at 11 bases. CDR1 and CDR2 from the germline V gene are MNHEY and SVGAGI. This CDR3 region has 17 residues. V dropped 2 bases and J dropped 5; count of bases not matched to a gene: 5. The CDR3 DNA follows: TGTGCCAGCAGTTACCCGGGGACAGGGGGAAATAATTCACCCCTCCACTTT. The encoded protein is CASSYPGTGGNNSPLHF.

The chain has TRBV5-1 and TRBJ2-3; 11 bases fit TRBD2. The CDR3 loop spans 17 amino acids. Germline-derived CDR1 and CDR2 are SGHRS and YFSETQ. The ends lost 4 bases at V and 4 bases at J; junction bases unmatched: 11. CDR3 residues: CASSANLAGGLADTQYF. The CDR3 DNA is TGCGCCAGCAGCGCAAACTTAGCGGGGGGGCTCGCAGATACGCAGTATTTT. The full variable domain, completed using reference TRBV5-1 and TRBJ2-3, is KAGVTQTPRYLIKTRGQQVTLSCSPISGHRSVSWYQQTPGQGLQFLFEYFSETQRNKGNFPGRFSGRQFSNSRSEMNVSTLELGDSALYLCASSANLAGGLADTQYFGPGTRLTVL.

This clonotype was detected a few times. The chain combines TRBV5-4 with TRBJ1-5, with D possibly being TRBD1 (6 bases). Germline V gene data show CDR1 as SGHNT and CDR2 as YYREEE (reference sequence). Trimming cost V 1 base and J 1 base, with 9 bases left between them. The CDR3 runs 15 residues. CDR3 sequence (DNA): TGTGCCAGCAGCTTGTTCGGACAGAGCAATCAGCCCCAGCATTTT. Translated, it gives CASSLFGQSNQPQHF. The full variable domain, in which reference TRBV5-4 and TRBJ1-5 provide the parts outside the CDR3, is ETGVTQSPTHLIKTRGQQVTLRCSSQSGHNTVSWYQQALGQGPQFIFQYYREEENGRGNFPPRFSGLQFPNYSSELNVNALELDDSALYLCASSLFGQSNQPQHFGDGTRLSIL.

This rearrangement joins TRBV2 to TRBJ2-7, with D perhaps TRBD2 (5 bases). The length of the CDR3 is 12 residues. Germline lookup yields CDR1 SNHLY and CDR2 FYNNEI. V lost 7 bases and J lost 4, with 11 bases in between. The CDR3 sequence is CASKRQSYEQYF. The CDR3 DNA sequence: TGTGCCAGCAAGCGGCAGAGTTACGAGCAGTACTTC.

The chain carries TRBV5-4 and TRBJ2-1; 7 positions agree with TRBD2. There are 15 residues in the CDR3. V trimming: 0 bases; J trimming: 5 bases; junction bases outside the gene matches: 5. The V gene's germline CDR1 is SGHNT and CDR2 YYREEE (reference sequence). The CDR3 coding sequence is TGTGCCAGCAGCTTGGGGCTAGCGGACAACAATGAGCAGTTCTTC. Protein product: CASSLGLADNNEQFF.

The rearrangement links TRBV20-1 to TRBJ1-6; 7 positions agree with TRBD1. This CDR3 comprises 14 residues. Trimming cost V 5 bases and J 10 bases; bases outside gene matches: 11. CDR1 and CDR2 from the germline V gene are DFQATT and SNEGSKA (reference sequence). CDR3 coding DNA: TGCAGTGCTGGGGGGGAGGGGGCTTCCTCACCCCTCCACTTT. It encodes CSAGGEGASSPLHF.

This chain's CDR3 is CACYRTMNTEAFF. Here the CDR3 DNA reads TGTGCCTGCTACAGGACCATGAACACTGAAGCTTTCTTT. The V gene is TRBV6-2 or TRBV6-3, the J gene TRBJ1-1, with D possibly TRBD1 on 5 matching bases. V lost 11 bases and J 0 bases, leaving 13 bases between the germline ends. The CDR3 length is 13 residues. Per germline, CDR1 MNHEY and CDR2 SVGEGT.